This paragraph reports one T cell receptor beta chain. This clonotype occurred a few times. It has no known antigen specificity. Base qualities are not provided; no much larger clone lies one nucleotide away. Library generation was performed with 5' RACE. Sequencing instrument: Illumina HiSeq 2500. A second PCR of about 7 to 12 cycles was run with a J-beta primer mix and a sample-barcoded 5' primer. A unique molecular identifier was introduced onto each TCR beta cDNA molecule by a template-switch 5' adaptor carrying 12 random nucleotides. Each sample yielded at least 3 million CDR3-containing paired-end reads. First-strand cDNA was synthesized from all RNA with the Mint cDNA synthesis kit, primed by a TRBC-specific oligonucleotide. After uracil-DNA glycosylase treatment, a first 18-cycle PCR used universal primers M1SS and BC2_uni_R on all cDNA. Under the source paper's analysis protocol: Normalization of each sample was performed by random selection of 1 million high-quality reads, each carrying a distinct molecular identifier. Reads sharing molecular identifiers were discarded rather than binned into consensus sequences. MiTCR, with a Q25 quality threshold and the strictest error-elimination algorithm, was used for CDR3 identification, clonotype clustering and error correction. A nonparametric unseen species model using Euler transformation provided a lower-bound estimate of total TCR beta diversity. TCRdb trimmed the raw reads at Q25, called clones with MiXCR and kept productive beta chains. Each CDR3 protein gets just one entry, which takes the most common genes and DNA from the rows behind it. In this record, the V and J calls reflect TCRdb's handling and not the investigators' own analysis. In this sample the table shows around 1,100,000 distinct CDR3 sequences, 35% to 40% of which occur a single time. The ten largest clones represent roughly 14% of the sample.

The donors were under 40 Caucasian individuals from Russia, aged about 6 to 95 years, who were systemically healthy. Approximately 9.7 milliliters of peripheral blood were drawn from each donor into EDTA-treated Vacutainer tubes. PBMCs were isolated by Ficoll-Paque density-gradient centrifugation, with at least 6 million obtained per sample. Trizol reagent was used to extract total RNA from PBMCs, with at least 6 micrograms per sample. The percentages of naive CD45RAhigh/CD27high T cells were determined by flow cytometry on a PBMC aliquot from every donor. The sample comes from a study of blood T cells in healthy people across ages (dated by TCRdb to 2013 to 2016). For the study in its entirety: Template switching captured roughly one uniquely barcoded TCR beta cDNA molecule per two T cells in model experiments. Using the same blood draw, the study looked at two additional independent replicas of 1 million unique cDNA reads for two donors, one aged 18 to 29 and the other aged 80 or older. To avoid experimental bias, donors of different ages were randomly spread across the sequencing lanes. Age-related changes in TCR beta repertoire diversity were measured in the study by deep sequencing normalized with unique cDNA molecular identifiers. The donors were split into four age groups: young (average about 16 years), middle-aged (about 40), aged (approximately 60) and long-lived (approximately 80).

The CDR3 covers 18 residues, taking in both the cysteine and the phenylalanine. The CDR3 DNA has 54 bases and is translated from base 1. Trimming costs V 3 bases and J 0 bases, and their ends lie 18 bases apart. Broad study findings and their caveats: Because donor CMV infection status was unknown, age-related changes in expanded clonotypes were potentially confounded. Observed TCR beta diversity correlated strongly with the percentage of naive T cells measured by flow cytometry. Observed TCR beta diversity per million T cells fell roughly linearly with age, and a significant reduction was already apparent by age roughly 40. Total diversity estimates from one million sequenced T cells were considered lower bounds and underestimates. Compared with the aged group, the long-lived group had more naive CD4+ T cells, fewer expanded clones and increased TCR diversity, suggesting age selection. Since profiling was done on bulk unsorted PBMCs, naive and antigen-experienced compartments could not be conclusively compared.

The rearranged segments are TRBV12-3 or TRBV12-4 and TRBJ1-5; possibly the D gene is TRBD1, per 6 matching bases. Sequenced input: blood. This clonotype originated in a man between 18 and 35 years old in good health. DNA sequence: TGTGCCAGCAGTTTTGGACAGTCGATCCGCTATAGCAATCAGCCCCAGCATTTT. Its protein product is CASSFGQSIRYSNQPQHF.